One and the same sample provided the 9 T cell receptor beta chains below, sequenced in a study of neoadjuvant nivolumab and ipilimumab in lung cancer. Sequencing was performed with immunoSEQ multiplex PCR; in TCRdb, only in-frame clones are kept and a portion is missing. This table has around 20,000 clones, about 77% appearing once. The specimen comprised tumor tissue, sampled after neoadjuvant nivolumab, alone or with ipilimumab, at or shortly before surgery. All receptors come from an adult with non-small cell lung cancer.

The chain recombines TRBV14 with TRBJ2-2; 9 nucleotides match TRBD2. J gave up 5 bases and V 3 bases, and 7 bases lay outside the gene matches. Germline V gene sequence: CDR1 SGHDN, CDR2 FVKESK. The CDR3 sequence is 16 residues long. The CDR3 reads CASSQTGLAGTGELFF. The CDR3 DNA sequence: TGTGCCAGCAGCCAGACCGGGCTAGCGGGAACCGGGGAGCTGTTTTTT.

This clone appeared once. This chain connects TRBV5-4 to TRBJ2-7; D may be TRBD2 (6 bases). The CDR3 runs 16 residues. Trimming removed 0 bases at V and 4 bases at J, with 17 bases between. CDR1 and CDR2 (germline): SGHNT, YYREEE (reference sequence). The CDR3: CASSLGVATGRYEQYF. CDR3 coding DNA: TGTGCCAGCAGCTTGGGGGTCGCGACTGGGAGGTACGAGCAGTACTTC.

The chain uses TRBV6-5 and TRBJ1-2; 8 bases align to TRBD1. The CDR3 covers 16 residues. With V trimmed by 4 bases and J by 4 bases, 11 bases remained unmatched. From germline, CDR1 is MNHEY and CDR2 SVGAGI. CDR3 DNA: TGTGCCAGCAGTTCCTTAGATTCGACAGGGGCCTATGGCTACACCTTC. Amino acids: CASSSLDSTGAYGYTF.

The genes are TRBV2 and TRBJ2-2, with D uncertain. Trimming took 8 bases from V and 2 from J, leaving 18 bases between them. CDR3 size: 16 residues. Per germline, CDR1 SNHLY and CDR2 FYNNEI. The DNA for the CDR3 is TGTGCCAGCGTCCCCTCGTGGGCCGCCAACACCGGGGAGCTGTTTTTT. Protein sequence: CASVPSWAANTGELFF.

The chain couples TRBV7-9 to TRBJ2-2; D remains unclear. The V and J ends lost 5 bases and 7 bases respectively, with 8 bases between them. CDR1 and CDR2 (germline): SEHNR, FQNEAQ (reference sequence). This CDR3 contains 12 residues. The CDR3 nucleotides are TGTGCCAGCAGCGGTCCGGGCGGGGAGCTGTTTTTT. It is translated as CASSGPGGELFF.

This clone was picked up one time. This chain joins TRBV18 and TRBJ1-1; D remains unclear. Germline values: CDR1 KGHSH, CDR2 LQKENI. The germline V and J ends were trimmed by 8 bases and 0 bases, with 7 bases remaining between them. The CDR3 totals 12 residues. The CDR3 DNA reads as TGTGCCAGCCTTCAACTGAACACTGAAGCTTTCTTT. Amino acid sequence: CASLQLNTEAFF.

This sequence joins TRBV5-6 and TRBJ1-1; D unclear. V was trimmed by 4 bases and J by 7 bases, leaving 11 bases between them. Germline CDR1 SGHDT, CDR2 YYEEEE. This CDR3 is built from 12 residues. The CDR3 is CASSSKTYEAFF. In DNA form, the CDR3 reads TGTGCCAGCAGCAGTAAAACCTATGAAGCTTTCTTT.

The V gene is TRBV6-1, the J gene TRBJ2-3; maybe TRBD2 (5 bases). The CDR3 runs to 14 residues. CDR1 and CDR2 from the germline V gene are MNHNS and SASEGT. V gave up 10 bases and J gave up 5 bases, with 19 bases separating them. CDR3 bases: TGTGCCACCTCGACAAGGTCGGGGAGAGATACGCAGTATTTT. It is translated as CATSTRSGRDTQYF.

V is TRBV9 and J is TRBJ1-1, with 8 bases fitting TRBD1. This CDR3 region has 16 residues. Germline V gene sequence: CDR1 SGDLS, CDR2 YYNGEE. V shed 0 bases, J shed 0 bases, and the junction held 4 bases outside the gene matches. CDR3 bases: TGTGCCAGCAGCGTAGGAGGACAGGGCCTGAACACTGAAGCTTTCTTT. Encoded protein: CASSVGGQGLNTEAFF.